The clone carrying this T cell receptor beta chain was counted only a few times. The same CDR3 also results from other DNA sequences found in this sample. This sample was included in a study of CD8+ T cells in alopecia areata. The V gene's germline CDR1 is SQVTM and CDR2 ANQGSEA. Trimming took off 4 bases at V and 2 bases at J, with 5 bases between the two ends. The CDR3 extends over 11 amino acids. Extraction and reverse transcription of RNA yielded cDNA as the sequencing template. Libraries were prepared by immunoSEQ multiplex PCR; TCRdb keeps only in-frame clonotypes and omits some of them. The sample holds over 100,000 clones; more than 40% are singletons and the top ten take approximately 18%.

The genes are TRBV29-1 and TRBJ1-1; unclear D gene. The sample in question was CD8+ T cells sorted from blood, obtained at week 0. The sequence was obtained from a human donor with alopecia areata. Written as DNA, the CDR3 is TGCAGCGTTGGTGTCAACACTGAAGCTTTCTTT. Protein product: CSVGVNTEAFF.